Listed here are 15 T cell receptor beta chains from one sample, sequenced in a study of CD8+ T cells in alopecia areata. Treatment noted: oral pan-JAK inhibitor, 5-10 mg twice daily. Extraction and reverse transcription of RNA yielded cDNA as the sequencing template. Produced via immunoSEQ multiplex PCR; TCRdb's table is partial and in-frame only. This sample carries some 210,000 clones, roughly 66% of them seen once, and the ten largest clones take around 1.2%. Source: CD4+ T cells sorted from blood, taken at week 44, from a patient treated with tofacitinib. The source of these receptors is a human donor with alopecia areata.

This clone appeared once. The rearrangement links TRBV14 to TRBJ2-5; D is undetermined. CDR1 and CDR2 from the germline V gene are SGHDN and FVKESK. This CDR3 contains 13 residues. The germline V and J ends were trimmed by 1 base and 5 bases, with 8 bases remaining between them. The CDR3 here is CASSQGDRETQYF. The CDR3 DNA reads as TGTGCCAGCAGCCAAGGAGATCGGGAGACCCAGTACTTC.

This clone has only a few counts. The CDR3 DNA is TGTGCCATCAGTGAGCCCGGAGGGAGCTATGGCTACACCTTC. Protein: CAISEPGGSYGYTF. The chain joins TRBV10-3 to TRBJ1-2; D is uncertain. V was shortened by 2 bases and J by 4 bases, with 11 bases between the two germline ends. This CDR3 spans 14 amino acids. The germline CDR1 and CDR2 sequences are ENHRY and SYGVKD.

This clone appeared a few times. The gene calls are TRBV19 and TRBJ2-1; a weak D match, TRBD1 (6 bases). Germline-derived CDR1 and CDR2 are LNHDA and SQIVND (reference sequence). CDR3 size: 13 residues. Deletions cut 5 bases from V and 9 bases from J, with 14 bases between. The CDR3 nucleotides read TGTGCCAGTAGTTCACAGGGACGCGGTGAGCAGTTCTTC. Translated: CASSSQGRGEQFF. Combining the CDR3 with reference TRBV19 and TRBJ2-1 gives the whole variable domain DGGITQSPKYLFRKEGQNVTLSCEQNLNHDAMYWYRQDPGQGLRLIYYSQIVNDFQKGDIAEGYSVSREKKESFPLTVTSAQKNPTAFYLCASSSQGRGEQFFGPGTRLTVL.

This chain uses TRBV4-1 with TRBJ2-2, with 7 bases identical to TRBD2. The CDR3 is 17 residues long. With V trimmed by 0 bases and J by 0 bases, 4 bases remained unmatched. Germline assignment: CDR1 MGHRA and CDR2 YSYEKL. The CDR3 here is CASSQDMAGANTGELFF. The CDR3, as DNA: TGCGCCAGCAGCCAAGATATGGCGGGGGCGAACACCGGGGAGCTGTTTTTT.

J is TRBJ2-3 and V is TRBV11-2; D uncertain. Per the germline V gene, CDR1 is SGHAT and CDR2 is FQNNGV. This CDR3 comprises 15 residues. V gave up 0 bases and J gave up 1 base, with 8 bases separating them. DNA of the CDR3: TGTGCCAGCAGCTTAGAAGGTTCGGGCACAGATACGCAGTATTTT. It translates to CASSLEGSGTDTQYF. The whole variable domain, remainder taken from reference TRBV11-2 and TRBJ2-3, is EAGVAQSPRYKIIEKRQSVAFWCNPISGHATLYWYQQILGQGPKLLIQFQNNGVVDDSQLPKDRFSAERLKGVDSTLKIQPAKLEDSAVYLCASSLEGSGTDTQYFGPGTRLTVL.

The chain recombines TRBV29-1 with TRBJ2-3; D tentatively fits TRBD1 or TRBD2 (5 bases each). CDR3 length: 13 amino acids. With 7 bases removed from V and 4 bases from J, the gap between germline ends came to 15 bases. Germline assignment: CDR1 SQVTM and CDR2 ANQGSEA. CDR3 region: CSGDDGAADTQYF. The CDR3 DNA reads as TGCAGCGGGGACGACGGAGCCGCAGATACGCAGTATTTT.

The chain joins TRBV18 to TRBJ1-2, with D perhaps TRBD1 (6 bases). V lost 6 bases to trimming and J lost 5 bases, with 13 bases between them. CDR1 is KGHSH, CDR2 LQKENI, per germline. This CDR3 contains 13 residues. CDR3 amino acids: CASSSGQTYGYTF. CDR3 DNA: TGTGCCAGCTCCTCCGGACAGACGTATGGCTACACCTTC.

This chain connects TRBV29-1 to TRBJ1-1; possible D gene TRBD1, 6 bases. In germline, CDR1 is SQVTM, CDR2 ANQGSEA. The CDR3 spans 12 residues. V was shortened by 4 bases and J by 6 bases, with 12 bases between the two germline ends. The CDR3 here is CSVAQGGAEAFF. CDR3 bases: TGCAGCGTTGCACAGGGAGGCGCTGAAGCTTTCTTT.

V is TRBV2 and J is TRBJ1-2; D uncertain. This CDR3 spans 14 amino acids. Trimming shortened V by 1 base and J by 6 bases, and 12 bases separated the two germline ends. The germline gives CDR1 SNHLY, CDR2 FYNNEI. This CDR3 reads CASSEGSDYDGYTF. The CDR3 bases are TGTGCCAGCAGTGAAGGGTCGGACTATGATGGCTACACCTTC.

V and J are TRBV13 and TRBJ2-7, with D unresolved. CDR1 is PRHDT and CDR2 is FYEKMQ in the germline V gene (reference sequence). The V end was cut by 1 base, the J end by 6 bases, with 10 bases between. The CDR3 contains 13 residues. The DNA of the CDR3 is TGTGCCAGCAGCTTAGATGGGTATGGCGAGCAGTACTTC. Its protein product is CASSLDGYGEQYF.

There are many counts of this clone. V gene TRBV7-2 combines with J gene TRBJ2-1, with 8 bases that match TRBD1. The CDR3 is 15 amino acids. The J segment lost 4 bases and the V segment lost 5 bases, leaving 7 bases of the junction unmatched. Germline loops: CDR1 SGHTA, CDR2 FQGNSA. The CDR3, as DNA: TGTGCCAGCAGCAACGACAGGGGTTGGTACAATGAGCAGTTCTTC. Protein sequence: CASSNDRGWYNEQFF.

The J gene is TRBJ2-7, the V gene TRBV6-1; the D gene is possibly TRBD2 (5 bases). V lost 2 bases, J lost 3 bases, and 14 bases lay in between. Germline V gene sequence: CDR1 MNHNS, CDR2 SASEGT. CDR3 length: 15 amino acids. The CDR3 bases are TGTGCCAGCAGTGAAATGGCTAGCCTGGTCTACGAGCAGTACTTC. This encodes CASSEMASLVYEQYF.

The rearrangement links TRBV5-1 to TRBJ2-3; 9 bases line up with TRBD2. The trim removed 4 bases at V and 6 bases at J, leaving 3 bases unmatched. This CDR3 has 13 amino acids. The germline V gene encodes CDR1 SGHRS and CDR2 YFSETQ. CDR3 coding DNA: TGCGCCAGCAGCGGGACTAGCTCGGATACGCAGTATTTT. Protein sequence: CASSGTSSDTQYF.

The chain recombines TRBV27 with TRBJ1-5; 7 bases fit TRBD1. This CDR3 has 15 residues. With 6 bases clipped from V and 4 bases from J, the junction kept 9 bases outside the gene matches. Germline CDR1 is MNHEY and CDR2 is SMNVEV (reference sequence). CDR3 region: CASSLRQGLNQPQHF. DNA of the CDR3: TGTGCCAGCAGCTTACGACAGGGATTAAATCAGCCCCAGCATTTT.

The chain couples TRBV7-6 to TRBJ2-3; perhaps TRBD1 as D (5 bases). Trimming cost V 1 base and J 3 bases, with 11 bases left between them. CDR3 length: 15 amino acids. Germline CDR1 SGHVS, CDR2 FNYEAQ. The CDR3 DNA reads as TGTGCCAGCAGCTTAGAGGCCAGGGCAACAGATACGCAGTATTTT. Amino acid sequence: CASSLEARATDTQYF. Together with reference TRBV7-6 and TRBJ2-3, the CDR3 gives the full variable domain: GAGVSQSPRYKVTKRGQDVALRCDPISGHVSLYWYRQALGQGPEFLTYFNYEAQQDKSGLPNDRFSAERPEGSISTLTIQRTEQRDSAMYRCASSLEARATDTQYFGPGTRLTVL.